This TCR beta chain was recorded in a study of vaccination effects on CD4 cells after COVID-19. Expansion of antigen-specific CD4+ T cells with viral peptide pools was carried out by the ViraFEST assay before sequencing. Subsequent to a culture period of around eleven days, CD4+ T cells were isolated. Sometime from March through December 2020, the person acquired a SARS-CoV-2 infection that PCR confirmed. HIV-1 Nef peptides, pooled, formed the negative control culture. On both days 3 and 7, half of the culture medium was replaced with IL-2 medium. Study-level findings and limits: No early post-infection timepoints were available in the study, which also included few convalescent patients.

With regard to this clone: Its target is not known.

V lost 5 bases and J lost 1, with 11 bases in between. Germline V CDR1 and CDR2: LNHNV, YYDKDF (reference sequence). This CDR3 spans 15 amino acids. The assay was immunoSEQ multiplex PCR, and TCRdb's table has in-frame clones only and misses some. The repertoire has about 70,000 clones, more than 65% of them found once; the top ten carry less than 6.5%. This material consisted of CD4+ T cells from PBMCs cultured with HIV peptides, taken before COVID-19 vaccination. As for subset: HIV-1 Nef peptide pool negative control/reference culture. The TCR comes from a human donor who had a prior SARS-CoV-2 infection. The genes are TRBV15 and TRBJ2-2; D not resolved. In DNA form, the CDR3 reads TGTGCCACCAGCGGAAGGGTCAAGAACACCGGGGAGCTGTTTTTT. Translated: CATSGRVKNTGELFF.